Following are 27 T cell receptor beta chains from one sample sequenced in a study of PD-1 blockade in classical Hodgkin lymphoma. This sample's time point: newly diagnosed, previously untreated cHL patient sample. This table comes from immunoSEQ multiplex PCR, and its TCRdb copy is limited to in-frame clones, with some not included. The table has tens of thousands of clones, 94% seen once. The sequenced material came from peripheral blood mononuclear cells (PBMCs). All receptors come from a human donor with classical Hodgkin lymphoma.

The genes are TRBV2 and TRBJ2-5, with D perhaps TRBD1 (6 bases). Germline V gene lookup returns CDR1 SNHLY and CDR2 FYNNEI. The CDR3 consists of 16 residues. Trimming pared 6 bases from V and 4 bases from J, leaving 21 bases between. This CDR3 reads CASSPPVRGTLETQYF. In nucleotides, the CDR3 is TGTGCCAGCAGCCCTCCCGTAAGGGGGACATTAGAGACCCAGTACTTC.

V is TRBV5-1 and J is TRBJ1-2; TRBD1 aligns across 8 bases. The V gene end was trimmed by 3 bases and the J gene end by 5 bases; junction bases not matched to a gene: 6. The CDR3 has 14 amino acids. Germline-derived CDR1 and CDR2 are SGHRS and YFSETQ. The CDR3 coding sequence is TGCGCCAGCAGCTCGCAACAGGGGGAGTATGGCTACACCTTC. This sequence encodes CASSSQQGEYGYTF.

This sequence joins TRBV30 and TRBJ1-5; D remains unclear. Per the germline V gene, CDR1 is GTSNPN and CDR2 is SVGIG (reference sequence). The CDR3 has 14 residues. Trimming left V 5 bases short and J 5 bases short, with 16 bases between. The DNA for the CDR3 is TGTGCCTGGGAGGCCCGGGGAGAGGATCAGCCCCAGCATTTT. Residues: CAWEARGEDQPQHF.

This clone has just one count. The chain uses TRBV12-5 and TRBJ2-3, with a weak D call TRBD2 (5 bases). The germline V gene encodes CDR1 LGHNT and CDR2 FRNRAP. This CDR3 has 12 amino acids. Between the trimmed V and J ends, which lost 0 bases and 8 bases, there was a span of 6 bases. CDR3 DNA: TGTGCTAGTGGTTTGGTAGGAGGTACGCAGTATTTT. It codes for CASGLVGGTQYF.

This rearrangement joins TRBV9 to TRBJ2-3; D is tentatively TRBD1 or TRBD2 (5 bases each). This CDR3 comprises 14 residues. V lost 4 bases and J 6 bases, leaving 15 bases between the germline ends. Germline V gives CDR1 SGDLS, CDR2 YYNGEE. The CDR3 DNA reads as TGTGCCAGCAGCCCCCAGGGAGCGAGTGATACGCAGTATTTT. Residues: CASSPQGASDTQYF.

The CDR3, as DNA: TGTGCCAGCAATGTAAGGGCCTCGAACACTGAAGCTTTCTTT. It encodes CASNVRASNTEAFF. The chain couples TRBV2 to TRBJ1-1; D is ambiguous. CDR3 length: 14 residues. CDR1 and CDR2 (germline): SNHLY, FYNNEI. Trimming stripped 7 bases from V and 1 base from J, with 13 bases between.

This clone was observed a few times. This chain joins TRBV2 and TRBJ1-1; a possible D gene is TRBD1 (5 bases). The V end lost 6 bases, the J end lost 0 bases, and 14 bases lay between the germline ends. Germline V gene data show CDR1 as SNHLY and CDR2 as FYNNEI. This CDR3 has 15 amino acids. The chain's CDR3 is CASRPRAGVNTEAFF. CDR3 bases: TGTGCCAGCAGGCCCAGGGCGGGGGTGAACACTGAAGCTTTCTTT. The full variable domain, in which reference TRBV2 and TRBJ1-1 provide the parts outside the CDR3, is EPEVTQTPSHQVTQMGQEVILRCVPISNHLYFYWYRQILGQKVEFLVSFYNNEISEKSEIFDDQFSVERPDGSNFTLKIRSTKLEDSAMYFCASRPRAGVNTEAFFGQGTRLTVV.

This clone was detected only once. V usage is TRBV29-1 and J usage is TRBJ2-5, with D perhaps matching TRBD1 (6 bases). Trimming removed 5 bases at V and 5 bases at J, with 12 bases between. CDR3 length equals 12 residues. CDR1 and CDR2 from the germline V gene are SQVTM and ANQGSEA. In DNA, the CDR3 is TGCAGCGTTCATACAGGGATTGAGACCCAGTACTTC. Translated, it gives CSVHTGIETQYF.

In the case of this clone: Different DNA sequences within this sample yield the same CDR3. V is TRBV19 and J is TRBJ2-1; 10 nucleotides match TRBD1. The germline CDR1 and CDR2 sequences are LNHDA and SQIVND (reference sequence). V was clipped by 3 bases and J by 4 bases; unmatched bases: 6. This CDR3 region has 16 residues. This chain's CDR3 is CASSMGQGLSYNEQFF. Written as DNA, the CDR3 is TGTGCCAGTAGTATGGGACAGGGGTTATCGTACAATGAGCAGTTCTTC.

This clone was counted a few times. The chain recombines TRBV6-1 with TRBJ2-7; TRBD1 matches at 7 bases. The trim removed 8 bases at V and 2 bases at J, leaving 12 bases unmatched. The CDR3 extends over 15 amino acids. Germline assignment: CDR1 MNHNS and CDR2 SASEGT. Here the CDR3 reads CASGVYDRVPYEQYF. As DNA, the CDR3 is TGTGCCAGCGGGGTTTACGACAGGGTTCCCTACGAGCAGTACTTC.

CDR3 protein: CASRSGAGADTQYF. For the CDR3, the DNA is TGTGCCAGCAGGTCAGGTGCGGGAGCAGATACGCAGTATTTT. The chain couples TRBV28 to TRBJ2-3; TRBD2 agrees at 7 bases. This CDR3 is 14 amino acids long. Germline V gives CDR1 MDHEN, CDR2 SYDVKM. After removal of 6 bases from V and 4 bases from J, the junction contained 7 bases not matched to a gene.

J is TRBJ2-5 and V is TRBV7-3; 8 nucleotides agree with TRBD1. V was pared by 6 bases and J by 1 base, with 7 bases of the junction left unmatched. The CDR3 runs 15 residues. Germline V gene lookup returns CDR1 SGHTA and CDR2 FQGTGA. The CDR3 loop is CASRSPGTGQETQYF. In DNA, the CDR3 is TGTGCCAGCAGGTCGCCCGGGACAGGCCAAGAGACCCAGTACTTC. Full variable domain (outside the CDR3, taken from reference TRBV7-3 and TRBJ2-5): GAGVSQTPSNKVTEKGKYVELRCDPISGHTALYWYRQSLGQGPEFLIYFQGTGAADDSGLPNDRFFAVRPEGSVSTLKIQRTERGDSAVYLCASRSPGTGQETQYFGPGTRLLVL.

CDR3 sequence reads: CASSQRRGARDEQYF. CDR3 nucleotides: TGTGCCAGCAGCCAGAGGCGCGGGGCGCGCGACGAGCAGTACTTC. The chain couples TRBV14 to TRBJ2-7; TRBD2 might be the D (6 bases). Trimming removed 3 bases from V and 5 bases from J, with 17 bases in between. The CDR3 length is 15 residues. The V gene's germline CDR1 is SGHDN and CDR2 FVKESK. Drawing the rest from reference TRBV14 and TRBJ2-7, the complete variable domain is EAGVTQFPSHSVIEKGQTVTLRCDPISGHDNLYWYRRVMGKEIKFLLHFVKESKQDESGMPNNRFLAERTGGTYSTLKVQPAELEDSGVYFCASSQRRGARDEQYFGPGTRLTVT.

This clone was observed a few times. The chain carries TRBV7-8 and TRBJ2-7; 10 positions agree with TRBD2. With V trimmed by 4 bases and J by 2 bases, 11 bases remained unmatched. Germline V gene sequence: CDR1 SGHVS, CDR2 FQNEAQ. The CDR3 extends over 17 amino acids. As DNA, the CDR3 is TGTGCCAGCAGCTCCTGGACTAGCGGAACGCCAGCCTACGAGCAGTACTTC. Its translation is CASSSWTSGTPAYEQYF. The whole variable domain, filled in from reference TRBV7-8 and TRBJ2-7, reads GAGVSQSPRYKVAKRGQDVALRCDPISGHVSLFWYQQALGQGPEFLTYFQNEAQLDKSGLPSDRFFAERPEGSVSTLKIQRTQQEDSAVYLCASSSWTSGTPAYEQYFGPGTRLTVT.

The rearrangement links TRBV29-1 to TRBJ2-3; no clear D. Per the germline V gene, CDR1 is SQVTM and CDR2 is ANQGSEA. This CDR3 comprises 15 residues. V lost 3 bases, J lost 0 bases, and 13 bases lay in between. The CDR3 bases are TGCAGCGTTGATGGGGTTGAGCCTAGCACAGATACGCAGTATTTT. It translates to CSVDGVEPSTDTQYF.

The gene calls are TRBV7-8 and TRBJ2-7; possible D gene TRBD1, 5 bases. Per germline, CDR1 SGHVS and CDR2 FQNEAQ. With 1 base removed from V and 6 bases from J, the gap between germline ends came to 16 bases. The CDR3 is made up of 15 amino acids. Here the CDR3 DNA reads TGTGCCAGCAGCTTAGATCAGGGATTGGTTAGCGAGCAGTACTTC. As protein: CASSLDQGLVSEQYF. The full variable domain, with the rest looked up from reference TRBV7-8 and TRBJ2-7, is GAGVSQSPRYKVAKRGQDVALRCDPISGHVSLFWYQQALGQGPEFLTYFQNEAQLDKSGLPSDRFFAERPEGSVSTLKIQRTQQEDSAVYLCASSLDQGLVSEQYFGPGTRLTVT.

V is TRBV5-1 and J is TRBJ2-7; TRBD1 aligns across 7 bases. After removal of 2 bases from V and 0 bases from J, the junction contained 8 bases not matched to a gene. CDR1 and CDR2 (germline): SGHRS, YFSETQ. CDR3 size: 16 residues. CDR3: CASSLGDRWSSYEQYF. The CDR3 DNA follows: TGCGCCAGCAGCTTAGGGGACAGATGGTCCTCCTACGAGCAGTACTTC.

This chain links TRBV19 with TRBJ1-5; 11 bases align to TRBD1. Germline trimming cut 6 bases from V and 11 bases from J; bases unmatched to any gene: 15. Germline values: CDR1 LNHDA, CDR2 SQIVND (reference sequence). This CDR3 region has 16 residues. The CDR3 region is CASRPTGTGGSLAQHF. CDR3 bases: TGTGCCAGTAGGCCCACCGGGACAGGGGGAAGTCTGGCCCAGCATTTT.

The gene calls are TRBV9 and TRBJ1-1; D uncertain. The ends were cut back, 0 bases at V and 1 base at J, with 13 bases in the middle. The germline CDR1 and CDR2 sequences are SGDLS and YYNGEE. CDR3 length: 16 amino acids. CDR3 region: CASSVGGRYPNTEAFF. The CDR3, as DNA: TGTGCCAGCAGCGTAGGTGGGCGCTACCCGAACACTGAAGCTTTCTTT.

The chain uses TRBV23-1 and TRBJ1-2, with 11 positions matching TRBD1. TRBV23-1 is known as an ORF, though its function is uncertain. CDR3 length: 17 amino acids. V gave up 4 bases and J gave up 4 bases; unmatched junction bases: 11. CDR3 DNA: TGCGCCAGCAGTCCATCGGGACAGGGGGGTCTCCTCTATGGCTACACCTTC. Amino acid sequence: CASSPSGQGGLLYGYTF.

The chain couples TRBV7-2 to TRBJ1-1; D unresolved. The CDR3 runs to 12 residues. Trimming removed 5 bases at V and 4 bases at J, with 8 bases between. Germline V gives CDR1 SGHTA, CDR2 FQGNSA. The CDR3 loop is CASSPPGTEAFF. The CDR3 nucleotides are TGTGCCAGCAGCCCACCGGGCACTGAAGCTTTCTTT.

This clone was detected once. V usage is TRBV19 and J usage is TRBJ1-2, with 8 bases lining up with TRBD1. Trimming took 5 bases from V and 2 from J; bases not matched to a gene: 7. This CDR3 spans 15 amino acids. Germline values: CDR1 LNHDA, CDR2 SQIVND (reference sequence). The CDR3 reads CASSGERQGNYGYTF. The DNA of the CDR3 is TGTGCCAGTAGTGGGGAACGACAGGGGAACTATGGCTACACCTTC. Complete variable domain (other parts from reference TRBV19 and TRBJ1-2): DGGITQSPKYLFRKEGQNVTLSCEQNLNHDAMYWYRQDPGQGLRLIYYSQIVNDFQKGDIAEGYSVSREKKESFPLTVTSAQKNPTAFYLCASSGERQGNYGYTFGSGTRLTVV.

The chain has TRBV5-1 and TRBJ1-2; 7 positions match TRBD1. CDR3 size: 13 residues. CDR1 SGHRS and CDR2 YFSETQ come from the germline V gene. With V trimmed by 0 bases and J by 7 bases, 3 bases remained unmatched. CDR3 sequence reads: CASSLGQGGGYTF. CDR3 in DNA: TGCGCCAGCAGCTTGGGACAGGGAGGTGGCTACACCTTC.

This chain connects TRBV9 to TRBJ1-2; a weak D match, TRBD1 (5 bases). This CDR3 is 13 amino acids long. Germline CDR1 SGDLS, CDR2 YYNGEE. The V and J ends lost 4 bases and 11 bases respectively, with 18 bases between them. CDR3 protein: CASSQGRRGWYTF. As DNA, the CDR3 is TGTGCCAGCAGCCAAGGGCGGCGGGGGTGGTACACCTTC.

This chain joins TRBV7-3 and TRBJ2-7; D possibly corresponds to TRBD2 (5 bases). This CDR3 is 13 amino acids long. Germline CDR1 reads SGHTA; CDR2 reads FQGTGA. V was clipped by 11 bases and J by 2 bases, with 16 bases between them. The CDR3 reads CADLMSGTYEQYF. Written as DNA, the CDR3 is TGTGCCGACCTTATGAGCGGAACCTACGAGCAGTACTTC.

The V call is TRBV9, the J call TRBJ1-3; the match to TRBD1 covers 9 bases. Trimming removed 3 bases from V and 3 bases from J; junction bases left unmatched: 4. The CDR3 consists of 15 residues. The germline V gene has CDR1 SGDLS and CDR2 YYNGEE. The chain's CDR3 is CASSARQGGGNTIYF. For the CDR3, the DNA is TGTGCCAGCAGCGCCCGACAGGGGGGTGGAAACACCATATATTTT.

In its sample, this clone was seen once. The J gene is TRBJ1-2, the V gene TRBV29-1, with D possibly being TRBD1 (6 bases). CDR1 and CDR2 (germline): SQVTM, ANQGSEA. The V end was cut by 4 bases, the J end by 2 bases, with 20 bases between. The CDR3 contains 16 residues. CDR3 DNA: TGCAGCGTTGCGGGGGCCCTCGGTGAGATCAACTATGGCTACACCTTC. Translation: CSVAGALGEINYGYTF.